Below, 27 T cell receptor beta chains from the same sample are listed, as sequenced in a study of shared clonotypes between healthy human individuals. Naive CD8 cells, CD45RO-negative and positively selected for CCR7, excluded terminally differentiated effector memory CD45RA+ cells. The repertoire was sequenced with immunoSEQ multiplex PCR; TCRdb's copy has only in-frame clones and lacks some. The table records around 1.9 million clones, about 94% of them present only once. Sequencing input: naive CD8+ T cells from PBMCs. The receptor source for this set is a man between 18 and 35 years old in good health. Some clones in this sample may be carry-over from other donors' samples.

This chain uses TRBV7-8 with TRBJ2-2, with 8 nucleotides matching TRBD1. CDR3 length: 16 amino acids. Germline values: CDR1 SGHVS, CDR2 FQNEAQ. V trimming: 0 bases; J trimming: 4 bases; junction bases outside the gene matches: 4. CDR3 bases: TGTGCCAGCAGCTTAGCACCGGGACAGGTCACCGGGGAGCTGTTTTTT. As protein: CASSLAPGQVTGELFF.

This sequence joins TRBV5-4 and TRBJ1-2; TRBD1 is a possible D gene (5 bases). The V end was cut by 2 bases, the J end by 2 bases, with 10 bases between. CDR1 SGHNT and CDR2 YYREEE come from the germline V gene (reference sequence). CDR3 size: 14 residues. As DNA, the CDR3 is TGTGCCAGCAGCTTCTGGGGCCTCAACTATGGCTACACCTTC. It yields the protein CASSFWGLNYGYTF.

Regarding this clone: Other nucleotide sequences from this sample produce the same CDR3. The chain combines TRBV6-5 with TRBJ2-7; D not certain. Germline V gene data show CDR1 as MNHEY and CDR2 as SVGAGI. V was shortened by 2 bases and J by 2 bases, with 7 bases between the two germline ends. This CDR3 contains 13 residues. The CDR3 sequence is CASSYGGPYEQYF. In DNA form, the CDR3 reads TGTGCCAGCAGTTACGGCGGACCCTACGAGCAGTACTTC.

The genes are TRBV11-2 and TRBJ2-3, with D perhaps assigned TRBD1 or TRBD2 (5 bases each). Between the trimmed V and J ends, which lost 5 bases and 5 bases, there was a span of 20 bases. Germline CDR1 SGHAT, CDR2 FQNNGV. This CDR3 has 16 residues. The CDR3 is CASSLNDRGLEDTQYF. The CDR3, as DNA: TGTGCCAGCAGCCTTAACGACCGGGGCCTGGAAGATACGCAGTATTTT.

This CDR3 reads CASSFGPGQNEQFF. Written as DNA, the CDR3 is TGTGCCAGCAGCTTCGGTCCCGGTCAGAATGAGCAGTTCTTC. The rearrangement uses TRBV11-2 and TRBJ2-1; D is unclear. The CDR3 length is 14 residues. Looked up from germline, CDR1 is SGHAT and CDR2 is FQNNGV. Trimming took off 3 bases at V and 7 bases at J, with 13 bases between the two ends.

The chain is built from TRBV2 and TRBJ2-7, with 9 bases lining up with TRBD1. The germline gives CDR1 SNHLY, CDR2 FYNNEI. With 5 bases clipped from V and 1 base from J, the junction kept 3 bases outside the gene matches. This CDR3 spans 14 amino acids. CDR3 nucleotide sequence: TGTGCCAGCAGTCCGGGACAGGGTTCCTACGAGCAGTACTTC. This sequence encodes CASSPGQGSYEQYF.

The V call is TRBV11-2, the J call TRBJ2-3; 8 bases map to TRBD2. This CDR3 spans 16 amino acids. CDR1 is SGHAT and CDR2 is FQNNGV in the germline V gene. J gave up 4 bases and V 3 bases, and 9 bases lay outside the gene matches. For the CDR3, the DNA is TGTGCCAGCAGCTTCACATACGGGAGGGCCGCAGATACGCAGTATTTT. Its protein is CASSFTYGRAADTQYF.

Comments on this clone: This sample also contains other DNA sequences that code for the same CDR3. The chain carries TRBV27 and TRBJ2-3; 9 nucleotides match TRBD2. The length of the CDR3 is 16 residues. J was trimmed by 0 bases and V by 5 bases; bases with no gene match: 6. Germline V gene sequence: CDR1 MNHEY, CDR2 SMNVEV (reference sequence). The CDR3 nucleotides read TGTGCCAGCAGTCCATCTAGCGGGGAAAGCACAGATACGCAGTATTTT. It specifies CASSPSSGESTDTQYF.

The chain employs TRBV4-2 and TRBJ2-3; D is possibly TRBD1 or TRBD2 (5 bases each). The CDR3 is made up of 15 amino acids. The germline V gene encodes CDR1 LGHNA and CDR2 YNFKEQ. The germline V and J ends were trimmed by 0 bases and 0 bases, with 7 bases remaining between them. CDR3 bases: TGTGCCAGCAGCCAAGAAGGGGACAGCACAGATACGCAGTATTTT. It is translated as CASSQEGDSTDTQYF.

V is TRBV4-3 and J is TRBJ2-7; no reliable D call. The length of the CDR3 is 16 residues. From germline, CDR1 is LGHNA and CDR2 YSLEER. The ends were cut back, 0 bases at V and 1 base at J, with 13 bases in the middle. CDR3 loop: CASSQDSPARSYEQYF. DNA for the CDR3: TGCGCCAGCAGCCAAGATTCCCCCGCCCGGTCCTACGAGCAGTACTTC.

The rearrangement joins TRBV19 to TRBJ2-5; either TRBD1 or TRBD2 may fit D (5 bases each). The CDR3 is 12 residues long. V was clipped by 5 bases and J by 5 bases, with 9 bases between them. The germline V gene encodes CDR1 LNHDA and CDR2 SQIVND (reference sequence). In nucleotides, the CDR3 is TGTGCCAGTAGTGAGGGGCGGGAGACCCAGTACTTC. Protein product: CASSEGRETQYF.

In the case of this clone: A read error may account for a junction end that differs from germline. This chain joins TRBV27 and TRBJ1-4; D call uncertain. The CDR3 has 13 amino acids. The germline V gene encodes CDR1 MNHEY and CDR2 SMNVEV (reference sequence). CDR3 loop: CASGFQRNEKLFF. The DNA for the CDR3 is TGTGCCAGCGGTTTCCAACGTAATGAAAAACTGTTTTTT.

The V gene is TRBV6-1, the J gene TRBJ2-4; D unresolved. This CDR3 is 13 amino acids long. Trimming took off 4 bases at V and 7 bases at J, with 11 bases between the two ends. CDR1 is MNHNS, CDR2 SASEGT, per germline. The DNA for the CDR3 is TGTGCCAGCAGTGTACTTGTGGGGAACATTCAGTACTTC. It yields the protein CASSVLVGNIQYF.

V usage is TRBV4-1 and J usage is TRBJ2-7, with D possibly matching TRBD2 (6 bases). CDR3 length equals 13 residues. The germline V gene has CDR1 MGHRA and CDR2 YSYEKL. Trimming left V 4 bases short and J 3 bases short, with 10 bases between. CDR3 nucleotide sequence: TGCGCCAGCAGCCCGGGACTTGTCTACGAGCAGTACTTC. It yields the protein CASSPGLVYEQYF.

V and J are TRBV13 and TRBJ1-4, with TRBD1 identical over 8 bases. CDR1 PRHDT and CDR2 FYEKMQ come from the germline V gene (reference sequence). V shed 4 bases, J shed 6 bases, and the junction held 4 bases outside the gene matches. The CDR3 is made up of 14 amino acids. The CDR3 DNA sequence: TGTGCCAGCAGCTACGACAGGGGAGATGAAAAACTGTTTTTT. This sequence encodes CASSYDRGDEKLFF. The full variable domain, with the rest looked up from reference TRBV13 and TRBJ1-4, is AAGVIQSPRHLIKEKRETATLKCYPIPRHDTVYWYQQGPGQDPQFLISFYEKMQSDKGSIPDRFSAQQFSDYHSELNMSSLELGDSALYFCASSYDRGDEKLFFGSGTQLSVL.

The chain couples TRBV11-2 to TRBJ2-7, with unresolved D. Trimming removed 0 bases at V and 0 bases at J, with 9 bases between. This CDR3 spans 15 amino acids. Germline lookup yields CDR1 SGHAT and CDR2 FQNNGV. The CDR3 DNA reads as TGTGCCAGCAGCTTAGAGGCTCCGAGCTCCTACGAGCAGTACTTC. As protein: CASSLEAPSSYEQYF.

The V call is TRBV7-9, the J call TRBJ2-7; 7 bases line up with TRBD1. The germline gives CDR1 SEHNR, CDR2 FQNEAQ (reference sequence). V was clipped by 5 bases and J by 5 bases; unmatched bases: 6. There are 13 residues in the CDR3. The CDR3 DNA follows: TGTGCCAGCAGCAAAGACAGGGCCCACGAGCAGTACTTC. It specifies CASSKDRAHEQYF.

The CDR3 reads CASSPGATDTQYF. Here the CDR3 DNA reads TGCGCCAGCAGCCCGGGGGCCACAGATACGCAGTATTTT. This rearrangement joins TRBV4-1 to TRBJ2-3; the D call may be TRBD1 or TRBD2 (6 bases each). There are 13 residues in the CDR3. CDR1 MGHRA and CDR2 YSYEKL come from the germline V gene. V gave up 4 bases and J gave up 2 bases, with 7 bases separating them.

V is TRBV7-8 and J is TRBJ1-4, with D hard to call. Germline V gene data show CDR1 as SGHVS and CDR2 as FQNEAQ. This CDR3 comprises 14 residues. Trimming shortened V by 4 bases and J by 5 bases, and 11 bases separated the two germline ends. CDR3 DNA: TGTGCCAGCAGCTCCAGAGATCCCAATGAAAAACTGTTTTTT. Its translation: CASSSRDPNEKLFF.

The rearrangement uses TRBV5-6 and TRBJ2-7, with TRBD1 matching over 7 bases. Germline CDR1 is SGHDT and CDR2 is YYEEEE. With 4 bases clipped from V and 2 bases from J, the junction kept 3 bases outside the gene matches. The CDR3 runs to 13 residues. CDR3 coding DNA: TGTGCCAGCAGCCGACAGGGAGCCTACGAGCAGTACTTC. Translating it yields CASSRQGAYEQYF.

This rearrangement joins TRBV7-9 to TRBJ2-7, with TRBD1 matching 7 bases. This CDR3 spans 14 amino acids. In germline, CDR1 is SEHNR, CDR2 FQNEAQ (reference sequence). The ends lost 5 bases at V and 0 bases at J; junction bases unmatched: 4. DNA of the CDR3: TGTGCCAGCAGCGATGGGACAGACTCCTACGAGCAGTACTTC. Residues: CASSDGTDSYEQYF.

V usage is TRBV6-6 and J usage is TRBJ2-6; no firm D call. This CDR3 is built from 15 residues. Trimming took off 4 bases at V and 2 bases at J, with 9 bases between the two ends. In germline, CDR1 is MNHNY, CDR2 SVGAGI (reference sequence). The CDR3 sequence is CASSLFGAGANVLTF. DNA for the CDR3: TGTGCCAGCAGTTTGTTTGGGGCTGGGGCCAACGTCCTGACTTTC.

The V gene is TRBV13, the J gene TRBJ2-7; D is unresolved. Per the germline V gene, CDR1 is PRHDT and CDR2 is FYEKMQ (reference sequence). The ends were cut back, 2 bases at V and 1 base at J, with 12 bases in the middle. This CDR3 spans 15 amino acids. CDR3 nucleotide sequence: TGTGCCAGCAGCTTATCTTTGGGTCCTTCCTACGAGCAGTACTTC. It specifies CASSLSLGPSYEQYF.

The chain employs TRBV14 and TRBJ2-7, with D unclear. CDR1 SGHDN and CDR2 FVKESK come from the germline V gene. The CDR3 is made up of 12 amino acids. V lost 4 bases to trimming and J lost 3 bases, with 7 bases between them. The chain's CDR3 is CASSLGVYEQYF. CDR3 DNA sequence: TGTGCCAGCAGCCTGGGTGTCTACGAGCAGTACTTC.

The J gene is TRBJ2-1, the V gene TRBV29-1, with 9 positions matching TRBD2. Trimming removed 0 bases from V and 1 base from J; junction bases left unmatched: 7. The CDR3 sequence is 17 residues long. Germline V gene lookup returns CDR1 SQVTM and CDR2 ANQGSEA. The CDR3 here is CSVEDPTSGFSYNEQFF. Written as DNA, the CDR3 is TGCAGCGTTGAAGATCCGACTAGCGGATTTTCCTACAATGAGCAGTTCTTC.

In nucleotides, the CDR3 is TGTGCCACCAGCAGAACGGGCATATCATACGAGCAGTACTTC. It translates to CATSRTGISYEQYF. This chain connects TRBV15 to TRBJ2-7; no clear D gene. Trimming pared 2 bases from V and 4 bases from J, leaving 12 bases between. The CDR3 extends over 14 amino acids. The germline gives CDR1 LNHNV, CDR2 YYDKDF (reference sequence).

The chain recombines TRBV5-1 with TRBJ2-7; 7 nucleotides agree with TRBD2. Germline loops: CDR1 SGHRS, CDR2 YFSETQ. The CDR3 consists of 16 residues. J was trimmed by 1 base and V by 0 bases; bases with no gene match: 7. The chain's CDR3 is CASSLDLLAASYEQYF. CDR3 bases: TGCGCCAGCAGCTTGGACCTCCTAGCGGCATCCTACGAGCAGTACTTC.